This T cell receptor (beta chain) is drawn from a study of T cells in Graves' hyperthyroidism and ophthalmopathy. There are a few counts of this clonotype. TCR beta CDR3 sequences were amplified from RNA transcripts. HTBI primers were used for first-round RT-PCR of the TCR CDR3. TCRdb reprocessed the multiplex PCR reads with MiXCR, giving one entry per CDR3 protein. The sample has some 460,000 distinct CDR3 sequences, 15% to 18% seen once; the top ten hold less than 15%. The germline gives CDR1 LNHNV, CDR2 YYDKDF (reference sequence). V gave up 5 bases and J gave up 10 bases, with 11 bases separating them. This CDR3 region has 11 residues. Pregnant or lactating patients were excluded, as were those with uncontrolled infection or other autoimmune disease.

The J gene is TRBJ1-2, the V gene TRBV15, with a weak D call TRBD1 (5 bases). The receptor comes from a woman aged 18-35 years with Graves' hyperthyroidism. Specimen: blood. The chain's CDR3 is CATSGDGVYTF. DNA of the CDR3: TGTGCCACCAGCGGGGACGGAGTCTACACCTTC.